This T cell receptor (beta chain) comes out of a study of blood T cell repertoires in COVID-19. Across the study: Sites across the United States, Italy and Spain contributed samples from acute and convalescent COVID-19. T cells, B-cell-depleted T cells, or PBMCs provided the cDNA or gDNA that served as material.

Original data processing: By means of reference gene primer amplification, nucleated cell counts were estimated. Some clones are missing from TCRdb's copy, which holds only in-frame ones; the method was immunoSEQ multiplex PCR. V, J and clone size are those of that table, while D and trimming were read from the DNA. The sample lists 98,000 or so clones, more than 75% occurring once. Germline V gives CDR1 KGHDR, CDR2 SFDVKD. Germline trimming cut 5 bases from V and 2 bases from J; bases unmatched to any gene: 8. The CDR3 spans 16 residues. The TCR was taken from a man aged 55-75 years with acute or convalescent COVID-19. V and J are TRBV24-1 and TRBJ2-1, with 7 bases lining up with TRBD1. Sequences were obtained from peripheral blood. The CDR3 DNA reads TGTGCCACCAGTGGCATGACAGGGAGAGCCTACAATGAGCAGTTCTTC. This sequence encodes CATSGMTGRAYNEQFF.